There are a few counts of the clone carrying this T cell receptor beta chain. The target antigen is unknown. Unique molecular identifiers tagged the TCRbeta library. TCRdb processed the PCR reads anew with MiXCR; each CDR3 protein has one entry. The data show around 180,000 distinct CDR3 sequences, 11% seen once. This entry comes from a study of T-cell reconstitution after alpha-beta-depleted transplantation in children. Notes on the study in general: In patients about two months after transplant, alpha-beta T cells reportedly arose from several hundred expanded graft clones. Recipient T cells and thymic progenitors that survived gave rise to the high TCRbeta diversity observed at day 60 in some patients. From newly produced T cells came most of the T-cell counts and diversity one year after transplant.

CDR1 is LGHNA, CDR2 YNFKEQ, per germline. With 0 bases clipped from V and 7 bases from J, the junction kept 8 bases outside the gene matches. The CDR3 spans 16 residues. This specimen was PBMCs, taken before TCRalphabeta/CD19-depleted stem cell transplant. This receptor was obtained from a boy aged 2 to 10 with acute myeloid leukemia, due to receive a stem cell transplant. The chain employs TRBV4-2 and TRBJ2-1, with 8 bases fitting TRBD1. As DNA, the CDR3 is TGTGCCAGCAGCCAAGAGTTAACCAGGGGGCAAAATGAGCAGTTCTTC. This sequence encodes CASSQELTRGQNEQFF.